A single sample gave rise to the 16 T cell receptor beta chains below, sequenced in a study of T-cell reconstitution after alpha-beta-depleted transplantation in children. As it was prepared, the TCRbeta library received unique molecular identifiers. TCRdb fed the PCR reads into MiXCR, producing one record per CDR3 protein. Of approximately 230,000 distinct CDR3 sequences in the sample, under 30% were seen once. The sequencing here drew on PBMCs, mostly from graft donor cells, taken 360 days after TCRalphabeta/CD19-depleted stem cell transplant. Receptors originate from a female patient aged 2-10 years who had a stem cell transplant for congenital amegakaryocytic thrombocytopenia, so the T cells may come from the graft donor.

The genes are TRBV12-3 or TRBV12-4 and TRBJ2-1, with D tentatively TRBD1 (5 bases). CDR3 length equals 13 residues. V shed 3 bases and J shed 7 bases, with 10 bases lying between them. The CDR3 sequence: CASSFAQGNEQFF. CDR3 sequence (DNA): TGTGCCAGCAGTTTCGCTCAGGGAAATGAGCAGTTCTTC.

J is TRBJ1-2 and V is TRBV20-1; no firm D call. V gave up 3 bases and J gave up 4 bases, with 9 bases separating them. CDR1 is DFQATT, CDR2 SNEGSKA, per germline (reference sequence). This CDR3 comprises 12 residues. CDR3 sequence (DNA): TGCAGTGCTAGTCGTCAGCCCTATGGCTACACCTTC. Protein product: CSASRQPYGYTF.

V is TRBV12-3 or TRBV12-4 and J is TRBJ1-4, with TRBD1 as a possible D gene (6 bases). CDR3 length equals 12 residues. V was pared by 6 bases and J by 10 bases, with 12 bases between. As DNA, the CDR3 is TGTGCCAGCAGCCGGACAGAGGGAAAACTGTTTTTT. Translating gives CASSRTEGKLFF.

This clonotype has only a few counts. The chain uses TRBV5-1 and TRBJ2-1; D is perhaps TRBD2 (6 bases). Germline V gene data show CDR1 as SGHRS and CDR2 as YFSETQ. This CDR3 is built from 14 residues. The V end lost 3 bases, the J end lost 7 bases, and 14 bases lay between the germline ends. The CDR3 loop is CASSSSGGRNEQFF. CDR3 in DNA: TGCGCCAGCAGCTCTTCCGGGGGTAGGAATGAGCAGTTCTTC.

The chain links TRBV4-3 to TRBJ2-1; the D is unclear. The V gene's germline CDR1 is LGHNA and CDR2 YSLEER. The CDR3 has 16 residues. V lost 4 bases and J 0 bases, leaving 13 bases between the germline ends. CDR3 sequence: CASSRAWASSYNEQFF. The CDR3 bases are TGCGCCAGCAGCCGTGCATGGGCGAGCTCCTACAATGAGCAGTTCTTC.

V usage is TRBV12-3 or TRBV12-4 and J usage is TRBJ2-4; D is undetermined. Trimming stripped 4 bases from V and 3 bases from J, with 1 base between. CDR3 length: 11 amino acids. The CDR3 loop is CASSYKNIQYF. CDR3 DNA: TGTGCCAGCAGTTACAAAAACATTCAGTACTTC.

The rearrangement links TRBV23-1 to TRBJ2-5; D is unresolved. TRBV23-1 is treated as an ORF (open reading frame) with a function not yet certain. CDR3 length: 15 amino acids. V was trimmed by 0 bases and J by 3 bases, leaving 11 bases between them. The CDR3 DNA reads as TGCGCCAGCAGTCAATCAGAGGCGGTCAAAGAGACCCAGTACTTC. Protein sequence: CASSQSEAVKETQYF.

The chain joins TRBV12-3 or TRBV12-4 to TRBJ2-5; D may be TRBD1 (6 bases). V lost 8 bases and J lost 5, with 12 bases in between. This CDR3 region has 12 residues. CDR3 nucleotide sequence: TGTGCCAGCCAAGGGGGTTCGGAGACCCAGTACTTC. Amino acids: CASQGGSETQYF.

This clonotype was detected only a few times. V gene TRBV9 combines with J gene TRBJ2-1; 8 bases are shared with TRBD2. Germline CDR1 and CDR2: SGDLS and YYNGEE. The V gene end was trimmed by 4 bases and the J gene end by 5 bases; junction bases not matched to a gene: 14. The CDR3 totals 17 residues. CDR3 region: CASSPRLGSGIHNEQFF. The CDR3 coding sequence is TGTGCCAGCAGCCCTCGACTCGGTAGCGGGATCCACAATGAGCAGTTCTTC.

This clonotype came up a few times. The chain recombines TRBV7-2 with TRBJ2-7; D is possibly TRBD2 (6 bases). Germline V gives CDR1 SGHTA, CDR2 FQGNSA. This CDR3 has 15 residues. V was clipped by 5 bases and J by 3 bases, with 17 bases between them. This chain's CDR3 is CASSPVSGGDYEQYF. The CDR3 DNA follows: TGTGCCAGCAGCCCAGTCTCCGGGGGAGACTACGAGCAGTACTTC.

The chain employs TRBV19 and TRBJ2-1; 8 bases agree with TRBD1. The CDR3 sequence is 17 residues long. With V trimmed by 7 bases and J by 2 bases, 13 bases remained unmatched. Germline lookup yields CDR1 LNHDA and CDR2 SQIVND (reference sequence). CDR3 nucleotide sequence: TGTGCCAGTACCAACAGAGGGACAGGCCAGCCCTACAATGAGCAGTTCTTC. Translating it yields CASTNRGTGQPYNEQFF.

This clonotype came up a few times. V is TRBV6-2 or TRBV6-3 and J is TRBJ2-5; TRBD2 matches at 8 bases. Per germline, CDR1 MNHEY and CDR2 SVGEGT. This CDR3 is 17 amino acids long. V lost 4 bases to trimming and J lost 5 bases; unmatched junction nucleotides: 15. Written as DNA, the CDR3 is TGTGCCAGCAGTTCTAGTCCAGCGGGAGTTCTCGGGGAGACCCAGTACTTC. Translating gives CASSSSPAGVLGETQYF.

This clonotype was observed many times. The chain couples TRBV6-5 to TRBJ2-7, with 8 positions matching TRBD1. Germline trimming cut 1 base from V and 1 base from J; bases unmatched to any gene: 3. Germline values: CDR1 MNHEY, CDR2 SVGAGI. The CDR3 length is 15 residues. The CDR3: CASSYFTGGSYEQYF. The CDR3, as DNA: TGTGCCAGCAGTTACTTCACAGGGGGGTCCTACGAGCAGTACTTC.

In DNA form, the CDR3 reads TGTGCCATACGGGGACTAGCGGGGGGATCCTCCTACAATGAGCAGTTCTTC. Residues: CAIRGLAGGSSYNEQFF. The chain recombines TRBV12-3 or TRBV12-4 with TRBJ2-1, with 15 bases aligning to TRBD2. J gave up 0 bases and V 10 bases, and 7 bases lay outside the gene matches. The CDR3 length is 17 residues.

The chain couples TRBV12-3 or TRBV12-4 to TRBJ2-7, with D tentatively TRBD2 (5 bases). V lost 5 bases to trimming and J lost 3 bases, with 14 bases between them. CDR3 length: 14 amino acids. The CDR3 sequence: CASSLRPGIYEQYF. The CDR3 nucleotides read TGTGCCAGCAGTCTCAGACCCGGGATCTACGAGCAGTACTTC.

This clonotype turned up a few times. The chain recombines TRBV10-3 with TRBJ1-5, with D maybe TRBD1 (5 bases). V lost 4 bases, J lost 6 bases, and 16 bases lay in between. The CDR3 covers 15 residues. Germline V gene sequence: CDR1 ENHRY, CDR2 SYGVKD. The CDR3 DNA reads as TGTGCCATCAGTGCCAGCAGGGAAGGTATTCAGCCCCAGCATTTT. It yields the protein CAISASREGIQPQHF.